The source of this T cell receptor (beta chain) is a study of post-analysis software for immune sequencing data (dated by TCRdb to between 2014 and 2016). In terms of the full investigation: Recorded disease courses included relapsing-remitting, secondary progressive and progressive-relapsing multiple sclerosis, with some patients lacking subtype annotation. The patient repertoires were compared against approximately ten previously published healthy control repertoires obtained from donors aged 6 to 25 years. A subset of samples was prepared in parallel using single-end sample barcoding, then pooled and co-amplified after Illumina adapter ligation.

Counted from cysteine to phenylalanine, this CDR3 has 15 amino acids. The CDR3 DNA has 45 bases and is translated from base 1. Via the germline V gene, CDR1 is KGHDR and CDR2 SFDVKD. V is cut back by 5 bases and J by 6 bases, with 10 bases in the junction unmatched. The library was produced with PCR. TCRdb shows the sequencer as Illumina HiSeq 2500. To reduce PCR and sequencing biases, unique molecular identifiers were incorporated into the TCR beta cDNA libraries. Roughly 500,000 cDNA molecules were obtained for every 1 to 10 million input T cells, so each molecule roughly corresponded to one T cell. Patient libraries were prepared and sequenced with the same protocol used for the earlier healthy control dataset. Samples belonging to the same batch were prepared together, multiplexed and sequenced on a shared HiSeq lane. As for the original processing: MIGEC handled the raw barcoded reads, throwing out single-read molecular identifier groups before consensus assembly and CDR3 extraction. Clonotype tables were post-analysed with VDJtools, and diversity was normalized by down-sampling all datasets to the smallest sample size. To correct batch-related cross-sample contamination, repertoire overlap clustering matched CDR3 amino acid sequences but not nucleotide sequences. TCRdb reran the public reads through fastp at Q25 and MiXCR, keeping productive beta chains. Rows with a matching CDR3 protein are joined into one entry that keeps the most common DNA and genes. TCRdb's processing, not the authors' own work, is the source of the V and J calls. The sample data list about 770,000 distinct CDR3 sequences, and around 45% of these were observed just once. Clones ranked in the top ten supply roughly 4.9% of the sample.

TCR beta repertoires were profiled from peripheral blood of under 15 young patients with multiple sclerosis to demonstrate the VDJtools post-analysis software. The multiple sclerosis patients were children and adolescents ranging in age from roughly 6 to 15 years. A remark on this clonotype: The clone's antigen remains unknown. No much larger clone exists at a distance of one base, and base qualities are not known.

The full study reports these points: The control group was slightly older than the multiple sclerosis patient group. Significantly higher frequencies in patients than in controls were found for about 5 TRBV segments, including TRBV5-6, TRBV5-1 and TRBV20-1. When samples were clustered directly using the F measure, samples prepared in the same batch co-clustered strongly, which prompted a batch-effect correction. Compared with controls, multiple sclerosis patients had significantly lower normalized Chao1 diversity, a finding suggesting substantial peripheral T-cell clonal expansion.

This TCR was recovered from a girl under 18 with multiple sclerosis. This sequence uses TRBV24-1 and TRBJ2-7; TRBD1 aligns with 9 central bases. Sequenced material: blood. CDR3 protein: CATSAGTGTPPEQYF. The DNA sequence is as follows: TGTGCCACCAGTGCAGGGACAGGGACCCCCCCCGAGCAGTACTTC.